The present entry profiles one T cell receptor beta chain with its context. These data belong to a study of T cell changes during pregnancy in multiple sclerosis. The method was immunoSEQ multiplex PCR; TCRdb's version includes in-frame clones alone and lacks a portion of them. The table shows about 48,000 clones, with about 90% occurring only once. Sequences were derived from CD4+ T cells from peripheral blood mononuclear cells, sampled in the second trimester of pregnancy. The clonotype originates from a female donor with multiple sclerosis, enrolled in a pregnancy study.

CDR3: CASSPDRVHEQYF. CDR3 nucleotide sequence: TGTGCCAGCTCACCCGACAGGGTACACGAGCAGTACTTC. The chain employs TRBV18 and TRBJ2-7; 7 nucleotides agree with TRBD1. The germline V gene encodes CDR1 KGHSH and CDR2 LQKENI. V lost 3 bases to trimming and J lost 5 bases; unmatched junction nucleotides: 4. This CDR3 is built from 13 residues.